These 14 T cell receptor beta chains came from one sample sequenced in a study of neoadjuvant anti-PD-1 for oral cavity cancer. The time point here: after neoadjuvant nivolumab, at surgical resection. The assay was immunoSEQ multiplex PCR, and TCRdb's table has in-frame clones only and misses some. Here the sample spans around 70,000 clones, 85% being singletons. The input for sequencing was PBMCs, taken after nivolumab (anti-PD-1) treatment. Every receptor here comes from a person aged 35 to 85 with oral cavity squamous cell carcinoma.

The chain recombines TRBV5-4 with TRBJ2-1; 15 nucleotides align to TRBD2. CDR3 length: 14 amino acids. Losses at the gene ends were 3 bases for V and 15 bases for J; bases not matched to a gene: 7. The V gene's germline CDR1 is SGHNT and CDR2 YYREEE (reference sequence). CDR3 sequence reads: CASSSGLAGGPRFF. In nucleotides, the CDR3 is TGTGCCAGCAGCTCCGGACTAGCGGGGGGGCCGCGGTTCTTC.

The genes are TRBV28 and TRBJ1-5; 8 nucleotides match TRBD1. J lost 10 bases, V lost 5 bases, and 10 bases had no gene match. The CDR3 length is 14 residues. Germline V gene sequence: CDR1 MDHEN, CDR2 SYDVKM. The CDR3 here is CASSPGTGNRPQHF. In DNA form, the CDR3 reads TGTGCCAGCAGTCCCGGGACAGGCAATCGCCCCCAGCATTTT.

J is TRBJ2-7 and V is TRBV4-1; 13 bases are a match to TRBD2. CDR3 length equals 16 residues. Germline trimming cut 3 bases from V and 3 bases from J; bases unmatched to any gene: 5. Germline V CDR1 and CDR2: MGHRA, YSYEKL. The CDR3 DNA follows: TGCGCCAGCAGCCAGGGGACTAGCGGGAAACTCTACGAGCAGTACTTC. Residues: CASSQGTSGKLYEQYF.

As DNA, the CDR3 is TGTGCCAGCAGCTCCAAGAGCGGGTTTGGACTAGCGGGACGTATGGGGTACAATGAGCAGTTCTTC. As protein: CASSSKSGFGLAGRMGYNEQFF. V gene TRBV7-8 combines with J gene TRBJ2-1; 12 bases line up with TRBD2. The CDR3 contains 22 residues. Germline V CDR1 and CDR2: SGHVS, FQNEAQ. Trimming removed 4 bases from V and 4 bases from J; junction bases left unmatched: 23.

This rearrangement joins TRBV6-6 to TRBJ2-2; D may be TRBD2 (6 bases). The V end was cut by 5 bases, the J end by 1 base, with 11 bases between. The CDR3 extends over 15 amino acids. Germline CDR1 MNHNY, CDR2 SVGAGI (reference sequence). This chain's CDR3 is CASSRGSGNTGELFF. For the CDR3, the DNA is TGTGCCAGCAGTCGGGGTAGCGGGAACACCGGGGAGCTGTTTTTT.

Regarding this clone: At one end the junction does not follow the germline gene, possibly because of a read error. This chain links TRBV29-1 with TRBJ2-2; TRBD1 matches 9 bases. From germline, CDR1 is SQVTM and CDR2 ANQGSEA. The CDR3 is 15 amino acids. CDR3 in amino acids: CNVAIGTGRTGELFF. The CDR3 DNA reads as TGCAACGTTGCAATAGGGACAGGGCGGACCGGGGAGCTGTTTTTT.

The rearrangement links TRBV10-3 to TRBJ1-1, with D unresolved. The CDR3 is 14 amino acids. Germline V gene lookup returns CDR1 ENHRY and CDR2 SYGVKD. Deletions cut 0 bases from V and 2 bases from J, with 7 bases between. The CDR3: CAISESIGNTEAFF. In DNA, the CDR3 is TGTGCCATCAGTGAGTCGATCGGAAACACTGAAGCTTTCTTT.

This clone was found once. This chain connects TRBV10-2 to TRBJ2-1; 9 bases fit TRBD1. Germline V gene data show CDR1 as WSHSY and CDR2 as SAAADI. V was pared by 0 bases and J by 3 bases, with 6 bases of the junction left unmatched. The CDR3 spans 17 residues. CDR3 coding DNA: TGCGCCAGCAGTGAGTCTACCGGGACAGGGCTCTACAATGAGCAGTTCTTC. This codes for CASSESTGTGLYNEQFF.

The rearrangement uses TRBV6-5 and TRBJ1-4; D is unclear. CDR1 and CDR2 (germline): MNHEY, SVGAGI. V lost 0 bases to trimming and J lost 8 bases, with 7 bases between them. This CDR3 contains 13 residues. The CDR3 region is CASSYSIGEKLFF. CDR3 bases: TGTGCCAGCAGTTACTCGATTGGGGAAAAACTGTTTTTT.

V gene TRBV4-2 combines with J gene TRBJ2-2; 9 bases fit TRBD2. Losses at the gene ends were 4 bases for V and 4 bases for J; bases not matched to a gene: 7. CDR3 size: 16 residues. Germline CDR1 reads LGHNA; CDR2 reads YNFKEQ. DNA of the CDR3: TGTGCCAGCAGCCTTTGGACTAGCGAGGCCACCGGGGAGCTGTTTTTT. It codes for CASSLWTSEATGELFF.

V usage is TRBV4-2 and J usage is TRBJ1-1, with no clear D. From germline, CDR1 is LGHNA and CDR2 YNFKEQ. The CDR3 has 13 residues. V was cut by 3 bases and J by 4 bases, with 9 bases left in between. CDR3 bases: TGTGCCAGCAGCCAGACCTTTGGCACTGAAGCTTTCTTT. Protein sequence: CASSQTFGTEAFF.

In this sample, this clone turned up a few times. The rearrangement links TRBV18 to TRBJ2-1; 12 nucleotides match TRBD2. The germline V gene has CDR1 KGHSH and CDR2 LQKENI. CDR3 size: 17 residues. With V trimmed by 1 base and J by 7 bases, 8 bases remained unmatched. CDR3 sequence (DNA): TGTGCCAGCTCACCACTCTTGACTAGCGGGGGAGGGAATGAGCAGTTCTTC. Translation gives CASSPLLTSGGGNEQFF.

This chain links TRBV7-9 with TRBJ1-2; no clear D gene. Trimming pared 3 bases from V and 4 bases from J, leaving 6 bases between. Germline V gene data show CDR1 as SEHNR and CDR2 as FQNEAQ (reference sequence). The length of the CDR3 is 12 residues. The DNA of the CDR3 is TGTGCCAGCAGCTTCCCAGCCTATGGCTACACCTTC. Translating it yields CASSFPAYGYTF.

The gene calls are TRBV4-2 and TRBJ1-2; 10 bases fit TRBD1. Unmatched junction bases numbered 8, after V lost 0 bases and J lost 4 bases. The CDR3 extends over 17 amino acids. Germline V lookup: CDR1 LGHNA, CDR2 YNFKEQ. The CDR3 loop is CASSQETGTGDVYGYTF. CDR3 nucleotide sequence: TGTGCCAGCAGCCAAGAAACCGGGACAGGGGACGTCTATGGCTACACCTTC.